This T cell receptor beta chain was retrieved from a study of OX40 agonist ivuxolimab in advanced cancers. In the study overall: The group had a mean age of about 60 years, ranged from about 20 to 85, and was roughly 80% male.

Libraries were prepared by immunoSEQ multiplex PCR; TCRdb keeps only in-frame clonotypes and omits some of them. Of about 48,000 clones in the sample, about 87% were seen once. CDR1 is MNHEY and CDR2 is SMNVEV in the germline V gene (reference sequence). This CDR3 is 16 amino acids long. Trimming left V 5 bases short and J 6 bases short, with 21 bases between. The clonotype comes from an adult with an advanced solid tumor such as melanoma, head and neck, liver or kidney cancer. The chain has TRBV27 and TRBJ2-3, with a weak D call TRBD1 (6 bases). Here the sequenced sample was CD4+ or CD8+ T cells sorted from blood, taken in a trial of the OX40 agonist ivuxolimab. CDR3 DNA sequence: TGTGCCAGCAGTCTTCAACAGGGAGATGAGATGGATACGCAGTATTTT. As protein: CASSLQQGDEMDTQYF.